One T cell receptor (beta chain) is described in this entry. Antigen unknown. Prior to DNA extraction, the samples held about 0.95-11 million cryopreserved PBMC. This sample is drawn from a study of long-term antiretroviral therapy in people with HIV. The libraries were made with immunoSEQ v3.0 at survey level. For each individual sample, sequencing targeted roughly 35,000-50,000 T-cell genomes. Only in-frame clones appear in the TCRdb table, and some are missing; sequencing was by immunoSEQ multiplex PCR. The table includes roughly 30,000 clones, more than 70% detected once. Points from the study as a whole: The repertoire was dominated at all time points by clones expanded before ART. It was not possible to obtain data on ART adherence, viral resistance or therapy changes.

This CDR3 is built from 15 residues. V was pared by 4 bases and J by 3 bases, with 8 bases of the junction left unmatched. CDR1 is ENHRY, CDR2 SYGVKD, per germline. The chain links TRBV10-3 to TRBJ2-7; 8 bases are shared with TRBD1. The receptor's source is a woman aged 30 to 39 with HIV. Sequencing was performed on unsorted PBMCs, taken 0.8 years after starting antiretroviral therapy. The DNA of the CDR3 is TGTGCCATCAGTGGGTGGACAGGGCCGAACTACGAGCAGTACTTC. Protein product: CAISGWTGPNYEQYF.